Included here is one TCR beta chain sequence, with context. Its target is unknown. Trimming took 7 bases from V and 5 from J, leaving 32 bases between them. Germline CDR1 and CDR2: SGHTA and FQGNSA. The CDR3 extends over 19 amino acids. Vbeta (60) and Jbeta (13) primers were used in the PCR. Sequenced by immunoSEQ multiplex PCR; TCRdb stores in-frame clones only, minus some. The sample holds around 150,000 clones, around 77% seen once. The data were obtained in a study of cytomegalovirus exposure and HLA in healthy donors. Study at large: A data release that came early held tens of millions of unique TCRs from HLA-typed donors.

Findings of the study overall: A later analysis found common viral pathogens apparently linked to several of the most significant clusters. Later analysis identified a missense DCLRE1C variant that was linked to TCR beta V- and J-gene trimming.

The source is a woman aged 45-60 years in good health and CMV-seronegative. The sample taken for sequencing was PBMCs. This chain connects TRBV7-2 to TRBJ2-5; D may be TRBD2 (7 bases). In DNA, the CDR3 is TGTGCCAGCACCCAGGAGGGGGGGGTTTTCTCGTTGGAGCAGGAGACCCAGTACTTC. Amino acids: CASTQEGGVFSLEQETQYF. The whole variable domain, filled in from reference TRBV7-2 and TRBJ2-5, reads GAGVSQSPSNKVTEKGKDVELRCDPISGHTALYWYRQSLGQGLEFLIYFQGNSAPDKSGLPSDRFSAERTGGSVSTLTIQRTQQEDSAVYLCASTQEGGVFSLEQETQYFGPGTRLLVL.